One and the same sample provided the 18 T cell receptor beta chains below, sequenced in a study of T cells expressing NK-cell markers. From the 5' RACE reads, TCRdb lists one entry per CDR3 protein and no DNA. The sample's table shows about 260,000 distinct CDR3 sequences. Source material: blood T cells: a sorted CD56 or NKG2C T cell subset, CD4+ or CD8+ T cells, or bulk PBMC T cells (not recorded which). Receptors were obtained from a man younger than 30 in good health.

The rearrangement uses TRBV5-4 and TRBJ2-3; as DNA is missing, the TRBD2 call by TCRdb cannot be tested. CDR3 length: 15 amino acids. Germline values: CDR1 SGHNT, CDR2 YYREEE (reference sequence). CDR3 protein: CASSTRGEVTDTQYF.

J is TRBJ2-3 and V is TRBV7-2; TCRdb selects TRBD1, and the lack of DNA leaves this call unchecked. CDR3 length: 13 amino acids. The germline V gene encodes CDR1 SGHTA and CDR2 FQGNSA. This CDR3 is CASSPHDQGTQYF.

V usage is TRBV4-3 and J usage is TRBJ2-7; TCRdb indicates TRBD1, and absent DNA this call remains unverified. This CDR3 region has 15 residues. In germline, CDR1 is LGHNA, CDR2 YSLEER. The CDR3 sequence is CASSQLRTGTYEQYF.

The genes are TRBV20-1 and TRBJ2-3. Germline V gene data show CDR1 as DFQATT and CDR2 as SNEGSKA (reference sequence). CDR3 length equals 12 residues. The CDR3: CSALPREDTQYF.

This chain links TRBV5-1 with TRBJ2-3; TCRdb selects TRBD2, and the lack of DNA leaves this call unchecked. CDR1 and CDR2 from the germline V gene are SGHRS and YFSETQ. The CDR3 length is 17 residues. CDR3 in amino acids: CASSLGGLALGPDTQYF. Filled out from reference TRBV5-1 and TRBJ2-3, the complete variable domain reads KAGVTQTPRYLIKTRGQQVTLSCSPISGHRSVSWYQQTPGQGLQFLFEYFSETQRNKGNFPGRFSGRQFSNSRSEMNVSTLELGDSALYLCASSLGGLALGPDTQYFGPGTRLTVL.

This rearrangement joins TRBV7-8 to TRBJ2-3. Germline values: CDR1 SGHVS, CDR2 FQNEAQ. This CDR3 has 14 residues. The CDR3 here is CASSFASSTDTQYF. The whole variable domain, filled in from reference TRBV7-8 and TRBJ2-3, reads GAGVSQSPRYKVAKRGQDVALRCDPISGHVSLFWYQQALGQGPEFLTYFQNEAQLDKSGLPSDRFFAERPEGSVSTLKIQRTQQEDSAVYLCASSFASSTDTQYFGPGTRLTVL.

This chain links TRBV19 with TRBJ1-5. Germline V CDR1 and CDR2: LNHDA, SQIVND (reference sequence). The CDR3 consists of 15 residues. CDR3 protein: CASTLWSFGNQPQHF. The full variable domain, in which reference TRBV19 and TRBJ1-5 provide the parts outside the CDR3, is DGGITQSPKYLFRKEGQNVTLSCEQNLNHDAMYWYRQDPGQGLRLIYYSQIVNDFQKGDIAEGYSVSREKKESFPLTVTSAQKNPTAFYLCASTLWSFGNQPQHFGDGTRLSIL.

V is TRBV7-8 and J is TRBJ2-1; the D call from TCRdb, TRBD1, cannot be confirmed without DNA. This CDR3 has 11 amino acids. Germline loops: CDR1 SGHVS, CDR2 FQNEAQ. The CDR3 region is CASSLGGGQFF.

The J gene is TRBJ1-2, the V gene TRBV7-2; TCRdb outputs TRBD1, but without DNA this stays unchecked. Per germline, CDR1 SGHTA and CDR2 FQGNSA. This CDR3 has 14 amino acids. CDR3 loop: CASSTRTGGHGYTF.

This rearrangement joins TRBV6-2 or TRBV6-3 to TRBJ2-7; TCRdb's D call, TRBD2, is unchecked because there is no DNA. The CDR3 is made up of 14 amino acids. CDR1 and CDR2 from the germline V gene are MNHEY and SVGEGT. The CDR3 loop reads CASSTTGRIYEQYF.

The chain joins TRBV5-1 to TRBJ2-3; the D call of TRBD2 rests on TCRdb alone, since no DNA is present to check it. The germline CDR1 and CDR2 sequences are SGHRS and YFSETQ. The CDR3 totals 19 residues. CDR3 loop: CASSLELGLAGGPGDTQYF.

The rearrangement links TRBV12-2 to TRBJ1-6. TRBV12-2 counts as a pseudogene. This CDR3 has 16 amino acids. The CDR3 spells CASRLAVNPRSSPLHF.

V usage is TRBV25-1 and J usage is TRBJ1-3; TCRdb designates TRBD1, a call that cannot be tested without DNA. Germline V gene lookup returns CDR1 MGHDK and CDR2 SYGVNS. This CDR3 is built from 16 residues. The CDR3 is CASSDNRGRSGNTIYF.

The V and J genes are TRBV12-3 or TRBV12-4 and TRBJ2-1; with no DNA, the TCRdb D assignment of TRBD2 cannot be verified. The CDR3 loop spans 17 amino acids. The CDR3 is CASSLGLGQSSYNEQFF.

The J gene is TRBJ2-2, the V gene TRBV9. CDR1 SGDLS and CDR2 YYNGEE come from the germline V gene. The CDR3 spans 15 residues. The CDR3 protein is CASSVAQTNTGELFF.

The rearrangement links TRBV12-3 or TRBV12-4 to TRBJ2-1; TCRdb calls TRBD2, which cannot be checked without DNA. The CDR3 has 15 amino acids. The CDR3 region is CASVVGDSSYNEQFF.

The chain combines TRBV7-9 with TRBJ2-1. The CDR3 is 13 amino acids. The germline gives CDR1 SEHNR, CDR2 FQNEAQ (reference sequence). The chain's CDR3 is CASVGSLKNEQFF.

CDR3 protein: CSARDRFSTDTQYF. The rearrangement uses TRBV20-1 and TRBJ2-3. The CDR3 contains 14 residues. Germline CDR1 reads DFQATT; CDR2 reads SNEGSKA (reference sequence).